The rows below give T cell receptor beta chains drawn from one sample of a study of post-analysis software for immune sequencing data. MiXCR, run by TCRdb on the PCR reads, gives a single entry per CDR3 protein. The profile shows hundreds of thousands of distinct CDR3 sequences, 30% of them singletons. Sample: blood. These TCRs come from a girl aged 5-17 years with multiple sclerosis. CDR3s leave out the opening cysteine and the closing phenylalanine or tryptophan. A D gene is named only where the DNA matches it firmly.

V,D,J,CDR3
TRBV5-1,TRBD1,TRBJ1-2,ASSRPGQGDYGYT
TRBV20-1,.,TRBJ1-2,SAASSFWGTAPGYT
TRBV7-8,TRBD1,TRBJ1-1,ASSPRDRAREAF
TRBV7-8,.,.,ASSLYSLVETQY
TRBV20-1,.,TRBJ1-1,SAGPRNTEAF
TRBV20-1,TRBD2,TRBJ2-7,SAGTSLYEQY
TRBV20-1,TRBD1,TRBJ1-2,SASRDRAIGYT
TRBV28,.,TRBJ1-5,ATKWGEGYDQPQH
TRBV20-1,TRBD1,TRBJ1-5,SAPRQGATSGQPQH
TRBV7-2,TRBD2,TRBJ2-1,ASSTGLAERYNGQF
TRBV6-1,TRBD2,TRBJ2-7,ASMPFTSGGAYEQY
TRBV20-1,TRBD1,TRBJ2-4,SARRGGLDIQY
TRBV6-5,.,TRBJ2-4,ASRLTSTLAKNIQY
TRBV13,.,TRBJ2-7,ASSPTGVSGVLSYEQY
TRBV20-1,.,TRBJ2-1,SAQAASVEQF
TRBV7-2,TRBD2,TRBJ2-1,ASSISGSEYNEQF
TRBV15,TRBD1,TRBJ2-7,ATSRIGTGGPYEQY
TRBV7-2,.,TRBJ2-7,ASSLASLVGEEQY
TRBV24-1,.,TRBJ2-7,ATSDDYEQY
TRBV28,TRBD1,TRBJ2-7,ASRPPGQGAHEQY
TRBV11-2,.,TRBJ2-2,ASFRTGASDEGELF
TRBV7-2,.,TRBJ2-6,ASSNRVRRSGANVLT
TRBV20-1,TRBD2,TRBJ2-5,SGTGTSGRMAGETQY
TRBV4-1,.,TRBJ1-5,ASSQVGSGYSNQPQH
TRBV5-1,.,TRBJ2-5,ASKSRLASQETQY
TRBV7-9,.,TRBJ2-1,ASSPPRRADENGDEQF
TRBV25-1,TRBD1,TRBJ1-2,ASSQGPGGFNYGYT
TRBV5-1,.,TRBJ2-5,ASRLDRAEWIQY
TRBV20-1,TRBD2,TRBJ2-5,SARDSRGLKRTQY
TRBV6-1,.,TRBJ2-7,ASIPQGGLSSYEQY
TRBV7-2,.,TRBJ1-1,ASSARRSKAF
TRBV20-1,.,TRBJ1-4,SARGFGATNEKLF
TRBV29-1,.,TRBJ2-1,SVMFFAEEQF
TRBV5-1,.,TRBJ2-7,ASSLTGTYSYEQY
TRBV5-1,TRBD2,TRBJ2-7,ASSIGTSGYEQY
TRBV27,TRBD2,TRBJ2-1,ASRLPLAGDSPEQF
TRBV12-3/TRBV12-4,.,TRBJ2-3,ASSVLGGRTGTQY
TRBV20-1,.,TRBJ2-7,SARGLFHEQY
TRBV3-1,TRBD1,TRBJ1-2,ASSQDSTGDYGYT
TRBV12-3/TRBV12-4,.,TRBJ1-5,ASSFSGVDQPQH
TRBV14,.,TRBJ2-1,ASSQDLGALEQF
TRBV6-2/TRBV6-3,TRBD1,TRBJ1-5,ASSTTGGHQPQH
TRBV6-5,.,TRBJ2-3,ASKRDINPSTDTQY
TRBV20-1,.,.,SANQRGTETQY
TRBV27,TRBD2,TRBJ2-7,ASGTARGRGPYEQY
TRBV18,.,TRBJ2-5,ASSPPGTGIRETQY